Sequencing of this T cell receptor (beta chain) was carried out in a study of blood T cell repertoires in COVID-19. Study at large: PBMCs, B-cell-depleted T cells, or T cells provided the cDNA or gDNA that made up the material.

Using immunoSEQ multiplex PCR, the repertoire was profiled, and TCRdb retains in-frame clones only, with some absent. The sample shows 200,000 to 250,000 clones, around four fifths of them seen only once. J gave up 6 bases and V 3 bases, and 12 bases lay outside the gene matches. Germline lookup yields CDR1 SGHTA and CDR2 FQGNSA. This CDR3 has 16 residues. Patients of the Seattle cohort, enrolled during active infection, were followed longitudinally. This chain joins TRBV7-2 and TRBJ2-3; 7 bases align to TRBD1. Sequencing was carried out using peripheral blood. The sequence came from a woman in her seventies with COVID-19, enrolled during active disease. The CDR3 bases are TGTGCCAGCAGCTTCGTCTCGGGACAGTCGCTGGATACGCAGTATTTT. This codes for CASSFVSGQSLDTQYF.